The 20 T cell receptor beta chains given below trace back to one sample, sequenced in a study of T cells after posttransplantation cyclophosphamide. The repertoire was sequenced with immunoSEQ multiplex PCR; TCRdb's copy has only in-frame clones and lacks some. In the table there are 5,500 to 9,000 clones, 91% of which are singletons. The sample comprised CD4+ T cells sorted from blood. These receptors were collected from a woman aged 45 to 65 in good health and a related stem cell transplant donor.

The V call is TRBV11-1, the J call TRBJ2-1; D is perhaps TRBD2 (7 bases). The V end lost 5 bases, the J end lost 13 bases, and 15 bases lay between the germline ends. This CDR3 spans 12 amino acids. The V gene's germline CDR1 is SGHAT and CDR2 FQDESV (reference sequence). The CDR3 nucleotides are TGTGCCAGCAGCGCGGAAGGGGGGGGTCAGTTCTTC. Its translation: CASSAEGGGQFF.

This chain joins TRBV14 and TRBJ1-4; 10 bases are shared with TRBD1. Trimming removed 5 bases from V and 8 bases from J; junction bases left unmatched: 8. Germline CDR1 and CDR2: SGHDN and FVKESK. The CDR3 extends over 15 amino acids. This CDR3 is CASSDRQGAGEKLFF. The CDR3 DNA reads as TGTGCCAGCAGCGACAGACAGGGGGCGGGAGAAAAACTGTTTTTT.

The chain couples TRBV7-7 to TRBJ2-2; 10 bases map to TRBD1. V lost 5 bases, J lost 2 bases, and 5 bases stayed unmatched. Germline CDR1 is SSHAT and CDR2 is FNYEAQ (reference sequence). The CDR3 length is 16 residues. The CDR3 DNA follows: TGTGCCAGCAGCCCCCGGACAGGGGGTAACACCGGGGAGCTGTTTTTT. Protein: CASSPRTGGNTGELFF.

The rearrangement joins TRBV5-8 to TRBJ2-2; 15 nucleotides match TRBD2. From germline, CDR1 is SGHTS and CDR2 YDEGEE. CDR3 length equals 17 residues. The V and J ends lost 0 bases and 9 bases, in that order; junction bases with no gene match: 6. In DNA form, the CDR3 reads TGTGCCAGCAGCTTGGATCGGGGACTAGCGGGAGGCCGGGAGCTGTTTTTT. Translated, it gives CASSLDRGLAGGRELFF.

The CDR3 DNA is TGTGCCAGCAGCTGGACTAGCGGGAGCTCCTACGAGCAGTACTTC. Amino acids: CASSWTSGSSYEQYF. This chain connects TRBV7-3 to TRBJ2-7, with 13 bases that match TRBD2. Germline V gene sequence: CDR1 SGHTA, CDR2 FQGTGA. J was trimmed by 0 bases and V by 4 bases; bases with no gene match: 0. This CDR3 has 15 amino acids.

This chain joins TRBV25-1 and TRBJ2-7; 7 bases align to TRBD1. Germline V gene sequence: CDR1 MGHDK, CDR2 SYGVNS. The CDR3 is made up of 13 amino acids. V shed 6 bases, J shed 2 bases, and the junction held 4 bases outside the gene matches. CDR3: CASSWTGPYEQYF. DNA of the CDR3: TGTGCCAGCAGCTGGACAGGACCCTACGAGCAGTACTTC.

The rearrangement uses TRBV6-5 and TRBJ1-2; 7 positions agree with TRBD1. The J segment lost 5 bases and the V segment lost 0 bases, leaving 3 bases of the junction unmatched. The CDR3 runs 14 residues. Germline lookup yields CDR1 MNHEY and CDR2 SVGAGI. The CDR3, as DNA: TGTGCCAGCAGTTACTCGAGACAGGGATATGGCTACACCTTC. Translation gives CASSYSRQGYGYTF.

This clone was found once. The V gene is TRBV5-4, the J gene TRBJ1-2; TRBD1 is a possible D gene (6 bases). Between the trimmed V and J ends, which lost 4 bases and 6 bases, there was a span of 19 bases. Germline lookup yields CDR1 SGHNT and CDR2 YYREEE (reference sequence). This CDR3 comprises 15 residues. CDR3 amino acids: CASSTPNQGRDGYTF. CDR3 nucleotide sequence: TGTGCCAGCAGCACCCCAAATCAGGGGCGTGATGGCTACACCTTC. The variable domain in full, completed from reference TRBV5-4 and TRBJ1-2, reads ETGVTQSPTHLIKTRGQQVTLRCSSQSGHNTVSWYQQALGQGPQFIFQYYREEENGRGNFPPRFSGLQFPNYSSELNVNALELDDSALYLCASSTPNQGRDGYTFGSGTRLTVV.

In its sample, this clone was seen a few times. This chain uses TRBV5-1 with TRBJ2-3; no firm D call. Germline V gene data show CDR1 as SGHRS and CDR2 as YFSETQ. This CDR3 has 15 residues. V lost 4 bases and J 0 bases, leaving 12 bases between the germline ends. The CDR3 nucleotides are TGCGCCAGCAGCCCTAAGGCGGCTAGCACAGATACGCAGTATTTT. The encoded protein is CASSPKAASTDTQYF. Full variable domain (remainder filled in from reference TRBV5-1 and TRBJ2-3): KAGVTQTPRYLIKTRGQQVTLSCSPISGHRSVSWYQQTPGQGLQFLFEYFSETQRNKGNFPGRFSGRQFSNSRSEMNVSTLELGDSALYLCASSPKAASTDTQYFGPGTRLTVL.

The CDR3 here is CAISESVAGRGTYEQYF. CDR3 bases: TGTGCCATCAGTGAGTCGGTTGCTGGGAGGGGGACCTACGAGCAGTACTTC. The chain recombines TRBV10-3 with TRBJ2-7; perhaps TRBD2 as D (7 bases). Germline CDR1 and CDR2: ENHRY and SYGVKD. The length of the CDR3 is 17 residues. The germline V and J ends were trimmed by 0 bases and 2 bases, with 17 bases remaining between them.

This chain joins TRBV6-1 and TRBJ2-1; 14 bases are shared with TRBD2. There are 16 residues in the CDR3. Germline V gene sequence: CDR1 MNHNS, CDR2 SASEGT. V trimming: 3 bases; J trimming: 8 bases; junction bases outside the gene matches: 6. As DNA, the CDR3 is TGTGCCAGCAGTGATAGGGGACTAGCGGGAGCACATGAGCAGTTCTTC. It yields the protein CASSDRGLAGAHEQFF.

The rearrangement uses TRBV5-1 and TRBJ1-2; D is possibly TRBD1 (5 bases). Germline V gives CDR1 SGHRS, CDR2 YFSETQ. There are 13 residues in the CDR3. Trimming took off 0 bases at V and 2 bases at J, with 5 bases between the two ends. The CDR3 protein is CASSLGQNYGYTF. The CDR3 nucleotides are TGCGCCAGCAGCTTGGGACAGAACTATGGCTACACCTTC.

The CDR3 region has the DNA TGTGCCAGCAGTTTAATGGGGACATGGGGCTACACCTTC. Its translation: CASSLMGTWGYTF. This chain connects TRBV27 to TRBJ1-2; tentatively, D is TRBD1 (6 bases). The germline V and J ends were trimmed by 2 bases and 8 bases, with 12 bases remaining between them. The CDR3 sequence is 13 residues long. Looked up from germline, CDR1 is MNHEY and CDR2 is SMNVEV (reference sequence).

The chain uses TRBV7-2 and TRBJ2-7, with D uncertain. This CDR3 is 13 amino acids long. V was pared by 4 bases and J by 3 bases, with 10 bases between. Germline assignment: CDR1 SGHTA and CDR2 FQGNSA. CDR3: CASSSPQDYEQYF. The CDR3 DNA sequence: TGTGCCAGCAGCTCCCCCCAGGACTACGAGCAGTACTTC.

This chain links TRBV28 with TRBJ1-5, with D possibly TRBD1 on 6 matching bases. Germline V gene lookup returns CDR1 MDHEN and CDR2 SYDVKM. The CDR3 sequence is 20 residues long. Between the trimmed V and J ends, which lost 8 bases and 6 bases, there was a span of 35 bases. CDR3 amino acids: CASGRFLARLGEQGTQPQHF. The DNA for the CDR3 is TGTGCCAGCGGTCGGTTCCTGGCTCGGTTGGGGGAACAGGGTACTCAGCCCCAGCATTTT.

This clone was observed a handful of times. The chain links TRBV19 to TRBJ1-4, with a weak D call TRBD1 (5 bases). Germline assignment: CDR1 LNHDA and CDR2 SQIVND (reference sequence). Between the trimmed V and J ends, which lost 11 bases and 0 bases, there was a span of 16 bases. The CDR3 length is 15 residues. Written as DNA, the CDR3 is TGTGCCTTCCCAGGGCCCACCACAACTAATGAAAAACTGTTTTTT. This encodes CAFPGPTTTNEKLFF.

This clone was picked up one time. The chain joins TRBV6-1 to TRBJ1-2; 8 bases map to TRBD1. Germline loops: CDR1 MNHNS, CDR2 SASEGT. This CDR3 spans 15 amino acids. The junction had 7 bases not matched to a gene; V was cut back by 7 bases and J by 0 bases. The CDR3 sequence is CASTDREYPNYGYTF. In DNA, the CDR3 is TGTGCCAGCACGGACAGGGAATATCCTAACTATGGCTACACCTTC.

Of note for this clone: The identical CDR3 is also encoded by other nucleotide sequences in the sample. CDR3 sequence: CASSVERGNQPQHF. The CDR3 nucleotides read TGTGCCAGCAGTGTTGAGAGGGGGAATCAGCCCCAGCATTTT. The chain carries TRBV2 and TRBJ1-5, with D perhaps matching TRBD1 (6 bases). CDR1 is SNHLY, CDR2 FYNNEI, per germline. CDR3 size: 14 residues. The V gene lost 4 bases and the J gene lost 4 bases, with 11 bases spanning the gap.

This sequence joins TRBV14 and TRBJ1-1, with TRBD1 matching over 8 bases. After removal of 1 base from V and 3 bases from J, the junction contained 4 bases not matched to a gene. Per germline, CDR1 SGHDN and CDR2 FVKESK. This CDR3 spans 15 amino acids. CDR3 amino acids: CASSQATGAYTEAFF. Here the CDR3 DNA reads TGTGCCAGCAGCCAAGCGACAGGGGCGTACACTGAAGCTTTCTTT.

This CDR3 is CASSYGRGDQPQHF. The CDR3 DNA reads as TGTGCCAGCAGTTACGGCAGGGGGGATCAGCCCCAGCATTTT. The V gene is TRBV6-5, the J gene TRBJ1-5, with 7 bases aligning to TRBD1. Per the germline V gene, CDR1 is MNHEY and CDR2 is SVGAGI. This CDR3 has 14 residues. Germline trimming cut 2 bases from V and 5 bases from J; bases unmatched to any gene: 3.